This T cell receptor beta chain was obtained from a study of cytomegalovirus exposure and HLA in healthy donors. Germline-derived CDR1 and CDR2 are MGHRA and YSYEKL. Germline trimming cut 6 bases from V and 11 bases from J; bases unmatched to any gene: 6. CDR3 length: 12 amino acids. This table comes from immunoSEQ multiplex PCR, and its TCRdb copy is limited to in-frame clones, with some not included. The sample consists of around 250,000 clones, 85% to 90% of them appearing once. The rearrangement joins TRBV4-1 to TRBJ1-1; TRBD1 matches at 10 bases. The receptor comes from a woman aged 18-35 years in good health and CMV-seronegative. Sequencing input: PBMCs. CDR3 region: CASRVTGGSAFF. DNA for the CDR3: TGCGCCAGCAGAGTGACAGGGGGCTCGGCTTTCTTT.